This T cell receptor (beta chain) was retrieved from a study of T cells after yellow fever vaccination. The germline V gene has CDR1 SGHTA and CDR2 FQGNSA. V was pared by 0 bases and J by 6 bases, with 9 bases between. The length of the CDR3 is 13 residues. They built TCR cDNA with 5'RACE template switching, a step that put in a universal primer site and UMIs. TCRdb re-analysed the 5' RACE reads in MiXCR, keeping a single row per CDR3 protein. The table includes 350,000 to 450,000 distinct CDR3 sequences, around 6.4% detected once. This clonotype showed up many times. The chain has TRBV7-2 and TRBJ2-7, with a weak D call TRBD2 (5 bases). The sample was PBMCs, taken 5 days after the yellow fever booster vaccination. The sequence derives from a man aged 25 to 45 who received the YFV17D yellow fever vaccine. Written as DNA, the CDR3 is TGTGCCAGCAGCTTAGCGAGGGAAGGCGAGCAGTACTTC. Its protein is CASSLAREGEQYF.